This note documents a single T cell receptor (beta chain) sequence. These data come from a study of T cell changes during pregnancy in multiple sclerosis. Germline CDR1 SGDLS, CDR2 YYNGEE. CDR3 length equals 20 residues. Trimming shortened V by 4 bases and J by 0 bases, and 26 bases separated the two germline ends. Generated by immunoSEQ multiplex PCR, the TCRdb table keeps only in-frame clones and is missing some. The sample holds about 100,000 clones; approximately 92% are singletons and the top ten take roughly 2.7%. This material consisted of peripheral blood, taken in the first trimester of pregnancy. The V call is TRBV9, the J call TRBJ2-1; D is possibly TRBD2 (6 bases). The clonotype comes from a female donor with multiple sclerosis, enrolled in a pregnancy study. The CDR3 bases are TGTGCCAGCAGCCCCCAGGTTGGGGGAGGCCCTTCGAGCTCCTACAATGAGCAGTTCTTC. Residues: CASSPQVGGGPSSSYNEQFF.